This record looks at one T cell receptor beta chain sequence and its context. Patients of the Seattle cohort, enrolled during active infection, were followed longitudinally. Trimming removed 2 bases from V and 6 bases from J; junction bases left unmatched: 7. The CDR3 totals 15 residues. Germline V lookup: CDR1 MNHEY, CDR2 SVGEGT. This entry is derived from a study of blood T cell repertoires in COVID-19. Across the study: Acute-phase and convalescent COVID-19 samples originated in the United States, Italy and Spain. The cDNA or gDNA used as material had been derived from T cells, B-cell-depleted T cells, or PBMCs.

Authors' methods: For nucleated cells, counts were estimated from reference gene primer amplification. The assay was immunoSEQ multiplex PCR, and TCRdb's table has in-frame clones only and misses some. That table gives V, J and clone size, and the DNA gave D and trimming. The repertoire consists of 310,000 or so clones, with roughly 87% occurring once and the leading ten covering roughly 9.9%. The receptor was isolated from a man aged 30-40 years with COVID-19, enrolled during active disease. Sequencing was carried out using peripheral blood. This rearrangement joins TRBV6-2 or TRBV6-3 to TRBJ2-1; 7 bases fit TRBD2. The CDR3 loop is CASSYEGTTRNEQFF. The CDR3 nucleotides are TGTGCCAGCAGTTACGAGGGGACTACCCGCAATGAGCAGTTCTTC.